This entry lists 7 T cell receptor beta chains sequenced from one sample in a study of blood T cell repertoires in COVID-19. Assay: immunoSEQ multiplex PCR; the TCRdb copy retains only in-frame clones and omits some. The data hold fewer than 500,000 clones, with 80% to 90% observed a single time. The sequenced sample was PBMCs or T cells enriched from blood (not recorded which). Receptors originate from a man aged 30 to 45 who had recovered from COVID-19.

In DNA form, the CDR3 reads TGTGCCAGCAGCCCGGAACAGGCTTCTGGCTACACCTTC. It translates to CASSPEQASGYTF. The chain combines TRBV7-9 with TRBJ1-2; tentatively, D is TRBD1 (5 bases). Trimming shortened V by 5 bases and J by 7 bases, and 14 bases separated the two germline ends. The CDR3 length is 13 residues. Germline CDR1 SEHNR, CDR2 FQNEAQ (reference sequence).

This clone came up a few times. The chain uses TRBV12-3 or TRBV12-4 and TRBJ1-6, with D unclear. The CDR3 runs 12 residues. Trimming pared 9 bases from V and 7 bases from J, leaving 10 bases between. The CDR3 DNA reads TGTGCCAGTAGCACATCGAATTCACCCCTCCACTTT. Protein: CASSTSNSPLHF.

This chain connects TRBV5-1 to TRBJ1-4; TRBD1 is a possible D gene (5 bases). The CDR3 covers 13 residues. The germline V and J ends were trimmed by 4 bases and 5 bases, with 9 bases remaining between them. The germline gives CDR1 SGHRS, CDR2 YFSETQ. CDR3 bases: TGCGCCAGCAGCCCTCGACAGAATGAAAAACTGTTTTTT. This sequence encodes CASSPRQNEKLFF.

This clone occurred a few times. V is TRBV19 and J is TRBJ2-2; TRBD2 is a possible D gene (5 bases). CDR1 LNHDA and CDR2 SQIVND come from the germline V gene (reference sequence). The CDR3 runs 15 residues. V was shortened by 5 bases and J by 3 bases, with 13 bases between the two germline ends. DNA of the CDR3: TGTGCCAGTAGTTCCCGACGGGGAGACACCGGGGAGCTGTTTTTT. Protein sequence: CASSSRRGDTGELFF.

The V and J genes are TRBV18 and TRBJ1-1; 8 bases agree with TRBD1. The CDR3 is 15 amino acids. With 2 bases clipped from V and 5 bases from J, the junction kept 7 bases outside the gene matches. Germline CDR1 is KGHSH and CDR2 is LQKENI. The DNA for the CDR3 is TGTGCCAGCTCACCAGGGGCAGGGGGCGAGACTGAAGCTTTCTTT. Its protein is CASSPGAGGETEAFF. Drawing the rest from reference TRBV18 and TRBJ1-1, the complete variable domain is NAGVMQNPRHLVRRRGQEARLRCSPMKGHSHVYWYRQLPEEGLKFMVYLQKENIIDESGMPKERFSAEFPKEGPSILRIQQVVRGDSAAYFCASSPGAGGETEAFFGQGTRLTVV.

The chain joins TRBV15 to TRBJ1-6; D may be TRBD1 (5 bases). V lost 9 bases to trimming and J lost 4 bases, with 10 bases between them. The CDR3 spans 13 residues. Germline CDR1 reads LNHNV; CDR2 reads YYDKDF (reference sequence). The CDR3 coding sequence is TGTGCCACGGGGCCCCAGTATAATTCACCCCTCCACTTT. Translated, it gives CATGPQYNSPLHF.

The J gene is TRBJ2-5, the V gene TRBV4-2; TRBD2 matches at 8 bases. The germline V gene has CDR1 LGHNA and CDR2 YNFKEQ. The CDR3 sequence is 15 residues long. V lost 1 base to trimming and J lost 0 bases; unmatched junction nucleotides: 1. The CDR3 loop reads CASSQASGYQETQYF. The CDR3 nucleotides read TGTGCCAGCAGCCAAGCTAGCGGGTACCAAGAGACCCAGTACTTC.